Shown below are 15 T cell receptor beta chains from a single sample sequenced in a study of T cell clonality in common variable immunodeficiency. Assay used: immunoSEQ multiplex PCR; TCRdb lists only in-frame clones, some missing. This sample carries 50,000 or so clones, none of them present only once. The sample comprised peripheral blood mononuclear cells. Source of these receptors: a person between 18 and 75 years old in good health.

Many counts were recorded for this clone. The sequenced part of the CDR3 DNA is TGTGCCAGTAGTAGCCCTCGACAGGCCCGCACAGATACG. It yields the protein CASSSPRQARTDT. The CDR3 reads in full as CASSSPRQARTDTQYF. The rearrangement uses TRBV19 and TRBJ2-3; tentative D call: TRBD1 (6 bases). Coverage ceases 3 residues before the CDR3 finishes, and the germline J gene fills in the end. CDR1 LNHDA and CDR2 SQIVND come from the germline V gene (reference sequence). This CDR3 region has 16 residues. Trimming removed 4 bases at V and 1 base at J, with 15 bases between.

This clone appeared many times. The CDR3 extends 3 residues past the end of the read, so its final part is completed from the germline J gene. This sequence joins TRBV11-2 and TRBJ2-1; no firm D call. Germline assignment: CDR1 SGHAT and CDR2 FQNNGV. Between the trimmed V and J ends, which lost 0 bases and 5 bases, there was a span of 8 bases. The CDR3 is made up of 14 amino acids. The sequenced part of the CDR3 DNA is TGTGCCAGCAGCTTAGATTATCAGAACAATGAG. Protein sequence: CASSLDYQNNE. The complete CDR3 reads CASSLDYQNNEQFF.

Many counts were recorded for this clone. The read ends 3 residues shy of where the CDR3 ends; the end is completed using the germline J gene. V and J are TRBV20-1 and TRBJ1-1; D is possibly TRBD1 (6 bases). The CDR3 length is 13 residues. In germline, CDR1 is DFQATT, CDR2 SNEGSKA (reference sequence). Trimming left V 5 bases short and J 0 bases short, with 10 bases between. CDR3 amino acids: CSAEDSMNTEAFF. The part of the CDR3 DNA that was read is TGCAGTGCTGAGGACAGCATGAACACTGAA.

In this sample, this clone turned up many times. Incomplete CDR3 DNA: TGTGCCAGTAGTACCTCGACAGGCCGGGGCTCCTACGAG. This encodes CASSTSTGRGSYE. In full, the CDR3 is CASSTSTGRGSYEQYF. V is TRBV19 and J is TRBJ2-7; maybe TRBD1 (6 bases). The read gets to within 3 residues of the CDR3 end, and the germline J gene fills in the rest. From germline, CDR1 is LNHDA and CDR2 SQIVND (reference sequence). Trimming left V 4 bases short and J 0 bases short, with 16 bases between. The CDR3 runs 16 residues.

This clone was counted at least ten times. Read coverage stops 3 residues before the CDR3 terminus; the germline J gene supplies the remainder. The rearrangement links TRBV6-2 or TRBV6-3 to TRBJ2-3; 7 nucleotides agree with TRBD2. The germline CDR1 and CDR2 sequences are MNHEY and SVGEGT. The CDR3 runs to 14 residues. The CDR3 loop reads CASSFAGGIQTQYF. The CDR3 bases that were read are TGTGCCAGCAGTTTTGCCGGGGGGATACAGACG.

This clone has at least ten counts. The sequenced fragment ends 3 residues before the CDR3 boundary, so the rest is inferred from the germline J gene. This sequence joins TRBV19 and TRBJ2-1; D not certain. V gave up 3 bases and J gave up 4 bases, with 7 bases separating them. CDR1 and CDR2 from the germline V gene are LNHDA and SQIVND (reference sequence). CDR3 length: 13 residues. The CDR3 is CASSMFGYNEQFF. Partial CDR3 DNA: TGTGCCAGTAGTATGTTCGGGTACAATGAG.

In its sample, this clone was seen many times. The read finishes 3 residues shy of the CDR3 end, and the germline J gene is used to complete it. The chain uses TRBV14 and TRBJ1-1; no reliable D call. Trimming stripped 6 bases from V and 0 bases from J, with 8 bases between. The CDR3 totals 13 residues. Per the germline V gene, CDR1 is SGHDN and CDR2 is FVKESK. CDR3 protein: CASSGGMNTEAFF. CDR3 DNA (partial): TGTGCCAGCAGTGGCGGGATGAACACTGAA. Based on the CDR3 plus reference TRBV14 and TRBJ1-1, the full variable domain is EAGVTQFPSHSVIEKGQTVTLRCDPISGHDNLYWYRRVMGKEIKFLLHFVKESKQDESGMPNNRFLAERTGGTYSTLKVQPAELEDSGVYFCASSGGMNTEAFFGQGTRLTVV.

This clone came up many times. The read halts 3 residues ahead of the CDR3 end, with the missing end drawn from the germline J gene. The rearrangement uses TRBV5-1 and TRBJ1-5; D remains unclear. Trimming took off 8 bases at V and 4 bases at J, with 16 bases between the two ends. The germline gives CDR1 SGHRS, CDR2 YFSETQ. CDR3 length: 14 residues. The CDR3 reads CARKYGLGNQPQHF. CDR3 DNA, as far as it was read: TGCGCCAGAAAGTATGGCTTAGGGAATCAGCCC.

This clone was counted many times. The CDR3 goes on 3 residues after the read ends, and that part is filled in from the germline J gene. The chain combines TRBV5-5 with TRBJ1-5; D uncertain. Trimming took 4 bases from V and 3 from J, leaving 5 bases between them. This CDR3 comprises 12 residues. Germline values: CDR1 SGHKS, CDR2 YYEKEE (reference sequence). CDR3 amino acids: CASSAFNQPQHF. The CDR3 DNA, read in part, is TGTGCCAGCAGCGCGTTCAATCAGCCC. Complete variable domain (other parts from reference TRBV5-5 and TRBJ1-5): DAGVTQSPTHLIKTRGQQVTLRCSPISGHKSVSWYQQVLGQGPQFIFQYYEKEERGRGNFPDRFSARQFPNYSSELNVNALLLGDSALYLCASSAFNQPQHFGDGTRLSIL.

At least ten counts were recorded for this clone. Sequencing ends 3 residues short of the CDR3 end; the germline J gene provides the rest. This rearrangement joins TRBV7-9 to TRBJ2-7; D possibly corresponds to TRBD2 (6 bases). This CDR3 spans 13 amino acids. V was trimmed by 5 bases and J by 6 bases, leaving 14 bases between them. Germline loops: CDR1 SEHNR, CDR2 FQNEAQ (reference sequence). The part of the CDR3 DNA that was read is TGTGCCAGCAGCCTCCAACTAGCCACCGAG. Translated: CASSLQLATE. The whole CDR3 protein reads CASSLQLATEQYF.

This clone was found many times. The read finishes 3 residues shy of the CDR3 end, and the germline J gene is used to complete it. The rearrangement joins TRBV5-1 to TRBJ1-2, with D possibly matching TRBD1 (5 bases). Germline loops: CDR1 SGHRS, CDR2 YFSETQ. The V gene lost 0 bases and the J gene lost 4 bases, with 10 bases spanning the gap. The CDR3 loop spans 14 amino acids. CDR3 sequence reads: CASSLAGQSYGYTF. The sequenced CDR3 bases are TGCGCCAGCAGCTTGGCCGGACAATCCTATGGC.

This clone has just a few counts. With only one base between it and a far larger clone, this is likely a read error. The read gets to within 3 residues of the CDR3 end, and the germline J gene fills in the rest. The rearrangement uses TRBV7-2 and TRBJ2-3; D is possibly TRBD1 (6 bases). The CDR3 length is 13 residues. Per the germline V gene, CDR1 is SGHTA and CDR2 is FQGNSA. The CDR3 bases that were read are TGTGCCAGCAGCAACAGGGTCCAAGAGACG. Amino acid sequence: CASSNRVQET. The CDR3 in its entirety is CASSNRVQETQYF.

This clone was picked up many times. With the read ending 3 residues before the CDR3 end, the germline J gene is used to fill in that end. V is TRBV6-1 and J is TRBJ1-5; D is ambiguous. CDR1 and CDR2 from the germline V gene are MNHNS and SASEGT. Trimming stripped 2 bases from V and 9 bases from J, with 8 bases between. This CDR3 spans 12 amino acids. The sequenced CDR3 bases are TGTGCCAGCAGTGAACTAGCTCTGCCC. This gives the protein CASSELALP. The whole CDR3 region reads CASSELALPQHF.

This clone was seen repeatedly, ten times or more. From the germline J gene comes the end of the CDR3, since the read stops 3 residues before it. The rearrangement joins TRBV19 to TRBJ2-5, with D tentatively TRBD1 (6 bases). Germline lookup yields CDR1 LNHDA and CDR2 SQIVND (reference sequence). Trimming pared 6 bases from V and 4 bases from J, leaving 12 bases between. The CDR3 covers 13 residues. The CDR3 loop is CASSPLRGETQYF. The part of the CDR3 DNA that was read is TGTGCCAGTAGCCCCCTCAGGGGAGAGACC. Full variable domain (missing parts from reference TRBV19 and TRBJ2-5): DGGITQSPKYLFRKEGQNVTLSCEQNLNHDAMYWYRQDPGQGLRLIYYSQIVNDFQKGDIAEGYSVSREKKESFPLTVTSAQKNPTAFYLCASSPLRGETQYFGPGTRLLVL.

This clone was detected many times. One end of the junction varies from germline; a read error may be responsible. CDR3 DNA (partial): TGTGTCAGCAGTGAAGAGGGGCGGTCTTTCGGCGAG. Translation gives CVSSEEGRSFGE. The whole CDR3 protein is CVSSEEGRSFGEQYF. The J gene is TRBJ2-7, the V gene TRBV6-1; either TRBD1 or TRBD2 may fit D (5 bases each). The read terminates 3 residues ahead of where the CDR3 ends, so the germline J gene completes it. CDR1 and CDR2 from the germline V gene are MNHNS and SASEGT. This CDR3 comprises 15 residues.